This T cell receptor beta chain came from a study of CD4 T cells in relation to SARS-CoV-2 and coronaviruses. CD4+ T cells from unexposed donors were obtained before the COVID-19 pandemic (2011-2018). Only in-frame clones appear in the TCRdb table, and some are missing; sequencing was by immunoSEQ multiplex PCR. In the table there are 60,000 or so clones, 94% of which are singletons. The germline V gene has CDR1 SNHLY and CDR2 FYNNEI. This CDR3 contains 22 residues. Trimming cost V 6 bases and J 0 bases; bases outside gene matches: 24. The TCR sequence derives from a human donor in good health. The gene calls are TRBV2 and TRBJ2-7, with 12 bases identical to TRBD1. Sequencing was performed on naive CD4+ T cells from PBMCs. Documented subset: naive CD4+ T cells isolated by negative enrichment. CDR3 sequence reads: CASRKVGTGGIRLADISYEQYF. DNA of the CDR3: TGTGCCAGCAGAAAGGTGGGGACAGGGGGCATCAGACTAGCCGATATCTCCTACGAGCAGTACTTC.